This T cell receptor beta chain was observed in a study of cytotoxic CD8 clonotypes in ibrutinib-treated CLL. The protocol was immunoSEQ multiplex PCR, while the TCRdb copy is restricted to in-frame clones and leaves out a portion. The repertoire consists of hundreds of thousands of clones, with around 70% occurring once and the leading ten covering 15%. Germline V lookup: CDR1 SGHTA, CDR2 FQGNSA. This CDR3 is built from 17 residues. V lost 0 bases, J lost 2 bases, and 17 bases lay in between. The receptor was isolated from a human donor with chronic lymphocytic leukemia. The gene calls are TRBV7-2 and TRBJ2-7, with D perhaps given as TRBD1 or TRBD2 (5 bases each). The sample in question was PBMCs, obtained after 24 months of ibrutinib treatment. The DNA of the CDR3 is TGTGCCAGCAGCTTAGCTCTCTCACCCTGGGGGACCTACGAGCAGTACTTC. Its translation is CASSLALSPWGTYEQYF.